A selection of T cell receptor beta chains follows, all from one sample in a study of blood T cell repertoires in COVID-19. The table came from immunoSEQ multiplex PCR; TCRdb's copy has only in-frame clones and leaves some out. The table shows 210,000 or so clones, with 80% to 85% occurring only once. Sequenced input: PBMCs or T cells enriched from blood (not recorded which). These receptors were taken from a woman aged 45-65 years with acute COVID-19. The CDR3 runs from the conserved cysteine through the conserved F or W. A D gene is named only where the DNA matches it firmly. The size entry is marked missing in some rows and otherwise reads once, few, many or a size class.

>NA|TRBV28|NA|TRBJ1-5
TGTGCCAGCAGTTTACCAGGGTCTCGCAATCAGCCCCAGCATTTT
CASSLPGSRNQPQHF
>TRBD2|TRBV5-1|NA|TRBJ2-7
TGCGCCAGCAGCTCGGGGGGATTAGATGTCGCCGAGCAGTACTTC
CASSSGGLDVAEQYF
>NA|TRBV19|NA|TRBJ1-3
TGTGCCAGTGGAGCTGGAGGGGCAGGAAACACCATATATTTT
CASGAGGAGNTIYF
>NA|TRBV27|NA|TRBJ1-1
TGTGCCAGCAGTTTATCGGGAGGCACTGAAGCTTTCTTT
CASSLSGGTEAFF
>TRBD1|TRBV18|few|TRBJ1-2
TGTGCCAGCTCTCCCCTGGGGGACAGCGCGAATGGCTACACCTTC
CASSPLGDSANGYTF
>TRBD2|TRBV4-3|NA|TRBJ2-5
TGCGCCAGCAGCCAAGATTTAGTTCTAGCGGGGGGCGGAGAGACCCAGTACTTC
CASSQDLVLAGGGETQYF
>NA|TRBV7-2|once|TRBJ2-7
TGTGCCAGCAGCTTAGGGCGGTACTCCTACGAGCAGTACTTC
CASSLGRYSYEQYF
>TRBD1|TRBV5-1|NA|TRBJ1-4
TGCGCCAGCAGCTTGGACAGGGGTCTCTATGAAAAACTGTTTTTT
CASSLDRGLYEKLFF
>TRBD1|TRBV5-8|few|TRBJ2-7
TGTGCCAGCAGCGGTGGACAGGGGATCACGTTCGAGCAGTACTTC
CASSGGQGITFEQYF
>TRBD1|TRBV7-2|NA|TRBJ2-5
TGTGCCAGCAGCCAACAGGGGGGAGTAGTTTTGGAGACCCAGTACTTC
CASSQQGGVVLETQYF
>TRBD1|TRBV5-1|few|TRBJ1-6
TGCGCCAGCAGCGGACAGGATAATTCACCCCTCCACTTT
CASSGQDNSPLHF
>NA|TRBV28|NA|TRBJ1-3
TGTGCCAGCAGTTTACTATGGCAGGGTGAAAACACCATATATTTT
CASSLLWQGENTIYF
>TRBD1|TRBV28|NA|TRBJ1-2
TGTGCCAGCAGACCCGGGGACAGGGACAATTATGGCTACACCTTC
CASRPGDRDNYGYTF
>NA|TRBV27|NA|TRBJ1-2
TGTGCCAGCAGTTTAAGTGGGGCGGACTATAGAGGCTACACCTTC
CASSLSGADYRGYTF
>NA|TRBV5-1|NA|TRBJ1-1
TGCGCCAGCAGCTTAAAGCCGAACACTGAAGCTTTCTTT
CASSLKPNTEAFF
>TRBD2|TRBV4-1|NA|TRBJ2-7
TGCGCCAGCAGCCCCCGGTTGGCTAGCGGGGGCCCACTCACCTACGAGCAGTACTTC
CASSPRLASGGPLTYEQYF
>NA|TRBV5-5|once|TRBJ1-4
TGTGCCAGCAGCTTCCGGTCCAATAATGAAAAACTGTTTTTT
CASSFRSNNEKLFF
>TRBD1|TRBV18|NA|TRBJ1-5
TGTGCCAGCTCACCATTAGGGACAGGGAATCAGCCCCAGCATTTT
CASSPLGTGNQPQHF
>NA|TRBV11-2|few|TRBJ1-1
TGTGCCAGCAGCTTAGACAGGGAAGCTTTCTTT
CASSLDREAFF
>NA|TRBV12-3/TRBV12-4|NA|TRBJ2-7
TGTGCCAGCAGTTTTCACAGGGACGGGGAGCAGTACTTC
CASSFHRDGEQYF
>NA|TRBV7-2|NA|TRBJ2-3
TGTGCCAGCAGCCCCACGGCGGGTCTTGCGGCAGATACGCAGTATTTT
CASSPTAGLAADTQYF
>NA|TRBV28|NA|TRBJ2-7
TGTGCCAGCAGTTTTTCACCGGGCTACGAGCAGTACTTC
CASSFSPGYEQYF
>NA|TRBV19|once|TRBJ2-1
TGTGCCAGTATGGGGGGGGGCGCAGGTAATGAGCAGTTCTTC
CASMGGGAGNEQFF
>TRBD2|TRBV2|NA|TRBJ2-5
TGTGCCAGCAACCGCCACCAGCGGGAGCAAGAGACCCAGTACTTC
CASNRHQREQETQYF
>NA|TRBV15|NA|TRBJ2-6
TGTGCCACCAGCAGAGATCAGGTTCCGGTGGGACAAATCTCTGGGGCCAACGTCCTGACTTTC
CATSRDQVPVGQISGANVLTF
>NA|TRBV5-4|NA|TRBJ1-1
TGTGCCAGCAGCTTGATGTCGCAGGGCACTGAAGCTTTCTTT
CASSLMSQGTEAFF
>NA|TRBV5-1|NA|TRBJ2-1
TGCGCCAGCAGCTTGGGCTACGGGAATGAGCAGTTCTTC
CASSLGYGNEQFF
>NA|TRBV6-2/TRBV6-3|NA|TRBJ1-5
TGTGCCAGCAGACCTCAAAATCAGCCCCAGCATTTT
CASRPQNQPQHF
>NA|TRBV11-2|NA|TRBJ2-2
TGTGCCAGCATCCCGAGCGGCCCCCGGGGTACCGGGGAGCTGTTTTTT
CASIPSGPRGTGELFF
>NA|TRBV6-1|NA|TRBJ2-7
TGTGCCAGCAGTGAACTCAGGGGTCCCACCTACGAGCAGTACTTC
CASSELRGPTYEQYF
>NA|TRBV18|NA|TRBJ2-3
TGTGCCAGCTCACCACTAAATTCGTTCACTGATAATACGCAGTATTTT
CASSPLNSFTDNTQYF
>TRBD1|TRBV18|NA|TRBJ2-3
TGTGCCAGCTCCCCGCCAACAGGGGGTCTAGATACGCAGTATTTT
CASSPPTGGLDTQYF
>NA|TRBV27|NA|TRBJ1-2
TGTGCCAGCAGTCCCGACATTGGTGGGGGCTACACCTTC
CASSPDIGGGYTF
>NA|TRBV2|NA|TRBJ2-7
TGTGCCAGCAGTTCCCGGACACCACCCTACGAGCAGTACTTC
CASSSRTPPYEQYF
>TRBD1|TRBV5-1|once|TRBJ2-1
TGCGCCAGCAGGCCGAGGGACAGTACCTACAATGAGCAGTTCTTC
CASRPRDSTYNEQFF
>NA|TRBV30|NA|TRBJ1-1
TGTGCCTGGAGTGTACGAAAATGGGAGGGGGGCACTGAAGCTTTCTTT
CAWSVRKWEGGTEAFF
>NA|TRBV27|NA|TRBJ1-1
TGTGCCAGCCGCCGGACAGTGAACACTGAAGCTTTCTTT
CASRRTVNTEAFF
>NA|TRBV25-1|NA|TRBJ2-7
TGTGCCAGCAGTGACAGGAAACCGTACTTC
CASSDRKPYF
>NA|TRBV7-2|NA|TRBJ2-1
TGTGCCAGCAGTCCTACCCCCAATGAGCAGTTCTTC
CASSPTPNEQFF
>NA|TRBV7-2|NA|TRBJ2-5
TGTGCCAGCAGCTTAGCGGGAGCAGGAGAGACCCAGTACTTC
CASSLAGAGETQYF
>NA|TRBV11-2|NA|TRBJ2-4
TGTGCCAGCACATTTACCGTCGGGGGAGGTAAAAACATTCAGTACTTC
CASTFTVGGGKNIQYF
>NA|TRBV2|NA|TRBJ1-1
TGTGCCAGCAGTGGGGGAGGGTTTGGAACTGAAGCTTTCTTT
CASSGGGFGTEAFF